A selection of T cell receptor beta chains follows, all from one sample in a study of Ad26.COV2.S vaccination and SARS-CoV-2 variants. Libraries were prepared by immunoSEQ multiplex PCR; TCRdb keeps only in-frame clonotypes and omits some of them. The data show 300,000 to 350,000 clones, approximately 90% seen once. The sample in question was peripheral blood, obtained in a trial of Ad26.COV2.S vaccine versus placebo. These receptors came from a person aged 18-60 years who received the Ad26.COV2.S COVID-19 vaccine or a placebo. Each CDR3 is given with its conserved first and last residue. The D gene is left open where the match is weak. Size is stated for part of the rows, as once, few or many counts, or as a class when the clone is expanded.

len,d_gene,j_gene,abundance,v_gene,CDR3aa,CDR3nt
15,TRBD1,TRBJ2-5,NA,TRBV18,CASSTGQGLVETQYF,TGTGCCAGCTCAACGGGACAGGGATTGGTGGAGACCCAGTACTTC
15,NA,TRBJ2-5,once,TRBV9,CASSVEGEVQETQYF,TGTGCCAGCAGCGTAGAGGGAGAGGTCCAAGAGACCCAGTACTTC
13,TRBD2,TRBJ2-2,NA,TRBV10-3,CATGGKNTGELFF,TGTGCCACGGGGGGGAAGAACACCGGGGAGCTGTTTTTT
16,TRBD2,TRBJ2-5,few,TRBV4-3,CASSQGQAGGGETQYF,TGCGCCAGCAGCCAAGGCCAAGCGGGGGGCGGAGAGACCCAGTACTTC
16,NA,TRBJ1-3,NA,TRBV2,CASKPDTVSSGNTIYF,TGTGCCAGCAAACCGGACACCGTAAGCTCTGGAAACACCATATATTTT
15,TRBD1,TRBJ2-2,NA,TRBV9,CASSVGTARSGELFF,TGTGCCAGCAGCGTCGGGACAGCGAGGTCCGGGGAGCTGTTTTTT
14,TRBD1,TRBJ2-7,NA,TRBV5-6,CASSLVIGGNEQYF,TGTGCCAGCAGCTTGGTTATAGGGGGCAACGAGCAGTACTTC
12,NA,TRBJ1-5,many,TRBV12-3/TRBV12-4,CASSWVGQPQHF,TGTGCCAGCAGTTGGGTTGGTCAGCCCCAGCATTTT
15,NA,TRBJ2-2,NA,TRBV5-1,CASSLQGPDTGELFF,TGCGCCAGCAGCCTACAGGGACCGGATACCGGGGAGCTGTTTTTT
15,NA,TRBJ2-2,NA,TRBV4-3,CASSPANRNTGELFF,TGCGCCAGCAGCCCCGCAAACAGGAACACCGGGGAGCTGTTTTTT
17,TRBD2,TRBJ2-7,NA,TRBV4-2,CASSQDPAGGSSYEQYF,TGTGCCAGCAGCCAAGATCCAGCGGGGGGTAGCTCCTACGAGCAGTACTTC
14,NA,TRBJ1-2,NA,TRBV2,CASSELGPNYGYTF,TGTGCCAGCAGTGAACTGGGCCCTAACTATGGCTACACCTTC
17,TRBD2,TRBJ2-2,NA,TRBV18,CASSPGIAGQNTGELFF,TGTGCCAGCTCACCCGGCATAGCGGGGCAGAACACCGGGGAGCTGTTTTTT
16,NA,TRBJ1-6,NA,TRBV7-9,CASSTTDWGWDSPLHF,TGTGCCAGCAGCACGACGGATTGGGGCTGGGATTCACCCCTCCACTTT
14,NA,TRBJ1-1,NA,TRBV2,CASRGLTRNTEAFF,TGTGCCAGCAGAGGGCTGACGCGGAACACTGAAGCTTTCTTT
16,NA,TRBJ1-1,once,TRBV18,CASSPRQVNMNTEAFF,TGTGCCAGCTCACCTAGACAGGTTAACATGAACACTGAAGCTTTCTTT